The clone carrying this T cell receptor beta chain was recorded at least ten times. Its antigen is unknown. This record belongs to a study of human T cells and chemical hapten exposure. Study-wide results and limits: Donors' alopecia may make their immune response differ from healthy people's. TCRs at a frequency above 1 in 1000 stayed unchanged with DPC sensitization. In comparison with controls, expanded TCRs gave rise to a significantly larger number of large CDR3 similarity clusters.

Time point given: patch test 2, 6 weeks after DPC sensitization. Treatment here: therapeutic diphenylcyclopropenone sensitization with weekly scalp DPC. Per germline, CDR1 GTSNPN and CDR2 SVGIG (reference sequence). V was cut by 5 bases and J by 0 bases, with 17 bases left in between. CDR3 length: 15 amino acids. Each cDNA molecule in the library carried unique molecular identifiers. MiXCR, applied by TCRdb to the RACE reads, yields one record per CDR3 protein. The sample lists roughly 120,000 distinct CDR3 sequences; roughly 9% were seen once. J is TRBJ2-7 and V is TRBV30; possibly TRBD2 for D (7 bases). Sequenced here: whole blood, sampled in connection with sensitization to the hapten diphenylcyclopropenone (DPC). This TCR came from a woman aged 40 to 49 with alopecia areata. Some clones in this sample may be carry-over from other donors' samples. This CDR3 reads CAWGNAGAFSYEQYF. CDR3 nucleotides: TGTGCCTGGGGTAATGCGGGGGCTTTCTCCTACGAGCAGTACTTC.